This T cell receptor beta chain comes out of a study of monozygotic twins with inflammatory bowel disease. Concerning this clonotype: No antigen is known for it.

Researchers collected around 2.5 ml of blood per donor. Study-level results: In the analysis, different T cell subtypes could not be told apart.

Looked up from germline, CDR1 is SGHRS and CDR2 is YFSETQ. The CDR3 has 13 amino acids. cDNA for TCRalpha and TCRbeta was amplified by nested PCRs of 16 then 8 to 10 cycles. Reanalyzing the 5' RACE reads, TCRdb keeps one entry per CDR3 protein, without DNA. Across over 130,000 distinct CDR3 sequences, the top ten clones capture 2% to 2.5% of the sample. This receptor was taken from a human donor with ulcerative colitis or Crohn's disease, or a healthy co-twin of an affected twin (not recorded which). The source material was blood. J is TRBJ2-5 and V is TRBV5-1. Here the CDR3 reads CASSLDSGETQYF.